The next 22 T cell receptor beta chains were all read from a single sample in a study of blood T cell repertoires in COVID-19. This table comes from immunoSEQ multiplex PCR, and its TCRdb copy is limited to in-frame clones, with some not included. The sample holds some 250,000 clones, 70% to 90% seen once. Sequencing was done on a sample of peripheral blood. The source of these receptors is a woman in her 30s with acute or convalescent COVID-19.

This clone was detected a few times. This rearrangement joins TRBV6-2 or TRBV6-3 to TRBJ2-1; 13 positions match TRBD2. With V trimmed by 6 bases and J by 8 bases, 7 bases remained unmatched. There are 15 residues in the CDR3. Germline V gene lookup returns CDR1 MNHEY and CDR2 SVGEGT. CDR3 in DNA: TGTGCCAGCAGATACGGACTAGCGGGAGTCGATGAGCAGTTCTTC. It translates to CASRYGLAGVDEQFF.

This chain connects TRBV24-1 to TRBJ1-1; 12 nucleotides match TRBD1. Germline V gene lookup returns CDR1 KGHDR and CDR2 SFDVKD. With V trimmed by 10 bases and J by 5 bases, 4 bases remained unmatched. This CDR3 is 13 amino acids long. Written as DNA, the CDR3 is TGTGCCACGCGGGACAGGGGGCGAACTGAAGCTTTCTTT. Amino acids: CATRDRGRTEAFF.

This clone was seen only once. The J gene is TRBJ2-7, the V gene TRBV7-8; D is perhaps TRBD2 (6 bases). The CDR3 loop spans 14 amino acids. Germline V gene data show CDR1 as SGHVS and CDR2 as FQNEAQ. Trimming pared 2 bases from V and 3 bases from J, leaving 11 bases between. The CDR3, as DNA: TGTGCCAGCAGCTTACCGGGACTCAGCTACGAGCAGTACTTC. Translation gives CASSLPGLSYEQYF.

J is TRBJ2-7 and V is TRBV18; 7 bases line up with TRBD2. Germline trimming cut 3 bases from V and 5 bases from J; bases unmatched to any gene: 19. Germline V gene data show CDR1 as KGHSH and CDR2 as LQKENI. This CDR3 is 18 amino acids long. CDR3 in DNA: TGTGCCAGCTCACCCCTAAATGGCGGGAGTTTTCGTTGGGACGAGCAGTACTTC. Protein sequence: CASSPLNGGSFRWDEQYF. The full variable domain, in which reference TRBV18 and TRBJ2-7 provide the parts outside the CDR3, is NAGVMQNPRHLVRRRGQEARLRCSPMKGHSHVYWYRQLPEEGLKFMVYLQKENIIDESGMPKERFSAEFPKEGPSILRIQQVVRGDSAAYFCASSPLNGGSFRWDEQYFGPGTRLTVT.

The chain uses TRBV27 and TRBJ2-3; possible D gene TRBD2, 5 bases. Trimming stripped 4 bases from V and 4 bases from J, with 9 bases between. The CDR3 has 13 residues. Per germline, CDR1 MNHEY and CDR2 SMNVEV (reference sequence). The CDR3, as DNA: TGTGCCAGCAGTTGGGAGTTTGCAGATACGCAGTATTTT. Encoded protein: CASSWEFADTQYF.

This chain connects TRBV19 to TRBJ1-1; 8 bases are a match to TRBD1. Trimming removed 3 bases from V and 4 bases from J; junction bases left unmatched: 1. CDR3 length: 13 residues. CDR1 LNHDA and CDR2 SQIVND come from the germline V gene (reference sequence). The CDR3 nucleotides read TGTGCCAGTAGTATGACAGGGGTCACTGAAGCTTTCTTT. Amino acids: CASSMTGVTEAFF.

The rearrangement uses TRBV11-2 and TRBJ2-7, with 10 bases lining up with TRBD2. J was trimmed by 5 bases and V by 5 bases; bases with no gene match: 12. Germline CDR1 is SGHAT and CDR2 is FQNNGV. The CDR3 has 16 residues. The DNA for the CDR3 is TGTGCCAGCAGCCAGGGACTAGCGCAAGGAAGGGACGAGCAGTACTTC. Protein sequence: CASSQGLAQGRDEQYF.

This chain uses TRBV7-9 with TRBJ2-7, with TRBD2 matching 14 bases. The CDR3 consists of 14 residues. V trimming: 5 bases; J trimming: 6 bases; junction bases outside the gene matches: 3. The germline gives CDR1 SEHNR, CDR2 FQNEAQ (reference sequence). CDR3 loop: CASSPGLAGGEQYF. CDR3 DNA sequence: TGTGCCAGCAGCCCAGGACTAGCGGGAGGCGAGCAGTACTTC.

This clone was seen a single time. The chain recombines TRBV5-8 with TRBJ1-4; 9 nucleotides match TRBD1. The CDR3 is 16 residues long. V lost 4 bases to trimming and J lost 8 bases; unmatched junction nucleotides: 12. Germline CDR1 reads SGHTS; CDR2 reads YDEGEE. The CDR3 nucleotides are TGTGCCAGCAGCCGAAACACGGACAGGGGATTAGAAAAACTGTTTTTT. Amino acid sequence: CASSRNTDRGLEKLFF. Based on the CDR3 plus reference TRBV5-8 and TRBJ1-4, the full variable domain is EAGVTQSPTHLIKTRGQQATLRCSPISGHTSVYWYQQALGLGLQFLLWYDEGEERNRGNFPPRFSGRQFPNYSSELNVNALELEDSALYLCASSRNTDRGLEKLFFGSGTQLSVL.

This clone was seen more than once but under ten times. CDR3 nucleotide sequence: TGTGCCAGCAGCCCTCCCCACAGGGTTATAGGTGAGCAGTTCTTC. Amino acids: CASSPPHRVIGEQFF. V usage is TRBV5-8 and J usage is TRBJ2-1; possible D gene TRBD1, 6 bases. Germline V gene sequence: CDR1 SGHTS, CDR2 YDEGEE. The CDR3 consists of 15 residues. The V end was cut by 4 bases, the J end by 9 bases, with 20 bases between.

The chain uses TRBV15 and TRBJ1-5; D is perhaps TRBD1 (5 bases). Germline V gene sequence: CDR1 LNHNV, CDR2 YYDKDF (reference sequence). The CDR3 spans 15 residues. Trimming stripped 2 bases from V and 7 bases from J, with 15 bases between. The CDR3 sequence is CATSRNDPRGQPQHF. In DNA form, the CDR3 reads TGTGCCACCAGCAGAAATGACCCCCGGGGGCAGCCCCAGCATTTT.

The J gene is TRBJ2-3, the V gene TRBV24-1; no reliable D call. V lost 4 bases and J 3 bases, leaving 7 bases between the germline ends. The CDR3 runs 13 residues. Looked up from germline, CDR1 is KGHDR and CDR2 is SFDVKD. In nucleotides, the CDR3 is TGTGCCACCAGTGACTCTTTTACAGATACGCAGTATTTT. This codes for CATSDSFTDTQYF.

The chain has TRBV19 and TRBJ1-1; 7 bases are a match to TRBD1. V lost 5 bases and J lost 6; bases outside the gene matches: 12. The CDR3 totals 15 residues. Germline CDR1 LNHDA, CDR2 SQIVND (reference sequence). The CDR3 loop reads CASSRTTTGSAEAFF. In nucleotides, the CDR3 is TGTGCCAGTAGTCGGACCACGACAGGGAGCGCTGAAGCTTTCTTT.

The chain is built from TRBV19 and TRBJ2-5, with D possibly TRBD1 on 5 matching bases. The CDR3 length is 19 residues. V lost 4 bases and J lost 0, with 24 bases in between. CDR1 is LNHDA and CDR2 is SQIVND in the germline V gene (reference sequence). The CDR3 nucleotides read TGTGCCAGTAGTACCTCCAAGGGGTCAGCCCAAACCTACCAAGAGACCCAGTACTTC. Protein product: CASSTSKGSAQTYQETQYF.

This chain's CDR3 is CAITAAYNEQFF. The CDR3 DNA sequence: TGTGCCATCACAGCGGCTTACAATGAGCAGTTCTTC. The V call is TRBV10-3, the J call TRBJ2-1, with a weak D call TRBD2 (5 bases). Trimming pared 7 bases from V and 4 bases from J, leaving 8 bases between. The CDR3 has 12 residues. Looked up from germline, CDR1 is ENHRY and CDR2 is SYGVKD.

In regard to this clone: The sample carries other DNA sequences with the same CDR3. V and J are TRBV6-5 and TRBJ1-6; 8 nucleotides line up with TRBD1. In germline, CDR1 is MNHEY, CDR2 SVGAGI. V lost 5 bases, J lost 7 bases, and 1 base stayed unmatched. This CDR3 comprises 13 residues. The chain's CDR3 is CASSRQGNSPLHF. CDR3 sequence (DNA): TGTGCCAGCAGTAGACAGGGGAATTCACCCCTCCACTTT.

V usage is TRBV2 and J usage is TRBJ1-3; 12 nucleotides match TRBD1. The germline V gene encodes CDR1 SNHLY and CDR2 FYNNEI. V lost 6 bases to trimming and J lost 4 bases; unmatched junction nucleotides: 10. CDR3 size: 17 residues. CDR3 residues: CASRVSGTGGVGNTIYF. Written as DNA, the CDR3 is TGTGCCAGCAGGGTTTCTGGGACAGGGGGCGTCGGAAACACCATATATTTT.

This clone was seen just once. The genes are TRBV15 and TRBJ1-5; maybe TRBD1 (5 bases). CDR1 is LNHNV, CDR2 YYDKDF, per germline (reference sequence). V was trimmed by 3 bases and J by 6 bases, leaving 12 bases between them. CDR3 length equals 14 residues. The CDR3 bases are TGTGCCACCAGCAGCCCCGGGGGGATTCAGCCCCAGCATTTT. This translates into CATSSPGGIQPQHF.

The chain couples TRBV19 to TRBJ2-1; D is uncertain. V was cut by 4 bases and J by 0 bases, with 7 bases left in between. The CDR3 has 14 amino acids. CDR1 is LNHDA and CDR2 is SQIVND in the germline V gene (reference sequence). Here the CDR3 DNA reads TGTGCCAGTAGTAGAGGCAGCTCCTACAATGAGCAGTTCTTC. It specifies CASSRGSSYNEQFF. The full variable domain, with the rest looked up from reference TRBV19 and TRBJ2-1, is DGGITQSPKYLFRKEGQNVTLSCEQNLNHDAMYWYRQDPGQGLRLIYYSQIVNDFQKGDIAEGYSVSREKKESFPLTVTSAQKNPTAFYLCASSRGSSYNEQFFGPGTRLTVL.

The chain is built from TRBV18 and TRBJ2-7, with D perhaps matching TRBD2 (6 bases). Germline values: CDR1 KGHSH, CDR2 LQKENI. The V end was cut by 3 bases, the J end by 3 bases, with 12 bases between. The CDR3 is 14 amino acids. Written as DNA, the CDR3 is TGTGCCAGCTCACCCCCGGGGAGGTTCTACGAGCAGTACTTC. Translation: CASSPPGRFYEQYF.

The V and J genes are TRBV27 and TRBJ1-2; 9 nucleotides agree with TRBD1. The CDR3 covers 15 residues. Germline CDR1 reads MNHEY; CDR2 reads SMNVEV (reference sequence). V shed 2 bases and J 1 base; nucleotides not matched to a gene: 2. The CDR3 sequence is CASSLRQGGNYGYTF. DNA for the CDR3: TGTGCCAGCAGTTTAAGACAGGGGGGTAACTATGGCTACACCTTC.

The V call is TRBV9, the J call TRBJ2-4, with 7 bases identical to TRBD1. The CDR3 totals 15 residues. V shed 4 bases and J 6 bases; nucleotides not matched to a gene: 10. Germline V gives CDR1 SGDLS, CDR2 YYNGEE. The CDR3 DNA is TGTGCCAGCAGCACGATAGGGGGCTCGGGAAACATTCAGTACTTC. The encoded protein is CASSTIGGSGNIQYF.